This T cell receptor beta chain was sequenced during a study of post-analysis software for immune sequencing data. Points from the study as a whole: When patients were compared with controls, a handful of TRBV segments were more frequent, TRBV5-6, TRBV5-1 and TRBV20-1 among them. Diversity measured as normalized Chao1 was significantly lower in multiple sclerosis patients than in controls.

Germline CDR1 and CDR2: SNHLY and FYNNEI. Losses at the gene ends were 6 bases for V and 0 bases for J; bases not matched to a gene: 9. The CDR3 is 16 residues long. Unique molecular identifiers had been added to the TCR beta cDNA libraries. A single record per CDR3 protein comes from TCRdb applying MiXCR to the PCR reads. Of roughly 730,000 distinct CDR3 sequences listed, 25% to 30% were seen once; the top ten hold around 0.55%. Points on this clonotype: The antigen remains undetermined.

The chain links TRBV2 to TRBJ2-3; 7 bases fit TRBD2. Sequencing was carried out using blood. This receptor was obtained from a girl between 5 and 17 years old with multiple sclerosis. CDR3 DNA: TGTGCCAGCAGCCGGTCGACTAGCCTGAGCACAGATACGCAGTATTTT. Translating gives CASSRSTSLSTDTQYF.